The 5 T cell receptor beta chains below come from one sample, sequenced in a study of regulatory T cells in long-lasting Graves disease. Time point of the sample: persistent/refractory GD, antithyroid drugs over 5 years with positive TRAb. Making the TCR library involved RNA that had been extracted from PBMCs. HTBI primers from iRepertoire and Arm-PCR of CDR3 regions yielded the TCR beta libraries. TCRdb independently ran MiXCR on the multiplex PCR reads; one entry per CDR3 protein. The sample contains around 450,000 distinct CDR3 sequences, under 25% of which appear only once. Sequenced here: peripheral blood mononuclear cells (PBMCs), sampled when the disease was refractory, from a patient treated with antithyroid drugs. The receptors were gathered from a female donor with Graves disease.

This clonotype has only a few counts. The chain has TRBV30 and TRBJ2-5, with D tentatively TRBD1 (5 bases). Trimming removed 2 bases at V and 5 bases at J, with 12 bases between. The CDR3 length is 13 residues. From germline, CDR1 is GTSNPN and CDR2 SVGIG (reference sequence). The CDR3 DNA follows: TGTGCCTGGAGTAGGAAAGGGGTCGAGACCCAGTACTTC. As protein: CAWSRKGVETQYF.

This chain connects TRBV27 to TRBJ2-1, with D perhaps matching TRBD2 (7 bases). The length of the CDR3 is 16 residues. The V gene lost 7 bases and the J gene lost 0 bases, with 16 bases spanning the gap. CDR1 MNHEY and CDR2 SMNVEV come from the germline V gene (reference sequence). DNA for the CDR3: TGTGCCAGCACCCCGGAGGGGGGGAGCTCCTACAATGAGCAGTTCTTC. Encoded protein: CASTPEGGSSYNEQFF.

The CDR3 DNA is TGTGCCAGCAGCTTGTTGGTCCTTGCAACTAATGAAAAACTGTTTTTT. Translated, it gives CASSLLVLATNEKLFF. The gene calls are TRBV5-5 and TRBJ1-4; no firm D call. The CDR3 has 16 amino acids. V lost 1 base and J lost 0, with 10 bases in between. The germline CDR1 and CDR2 sequences are SGHKS and YYEKEE (reference sequence).

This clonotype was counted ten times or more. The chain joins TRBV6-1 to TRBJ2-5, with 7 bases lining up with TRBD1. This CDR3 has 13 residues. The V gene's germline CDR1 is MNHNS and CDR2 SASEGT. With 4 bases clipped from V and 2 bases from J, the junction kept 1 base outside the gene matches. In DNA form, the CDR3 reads TGTGCCAGCAGTGCAGGGGGTCAAGAGACCCAGTACTTC. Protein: CASSAGGQETQYF.

The CDR3 is CASSPADRAPNGYTF. Here the CDR3 DNA reads TGTGCCAGCAGCCCGGCGGACAGGGCCCCCAATGGCTACACCTTC. The rearrangement links TRBV7-8 to TRBJ1-2; 8 positions agree with TRBD1. The ends lost 5 bases at V and 6 bases at J; junction bases unmatched: 11. The CDR3 sequence is 15 residues long. In germline, CDR1 is SGHVS, CDR2 FQNEAQ. Combining the CDR3 with reference TRBV7-8 and TRBJ1-2 gives the whole variable domain GAGVSQSPRYKVAKRGQDVALRCDPISGHVSLFWYQQALGQGPEFLTYFQNEAQLDKSGLPSDRFFAERPEGSVSTLKIQRTQQEDSAVYLCASSPADRAPNGYTFGSGTRLTVV.